Each of the 2 T cell receptor beta chains below was sequenced from the same sample in a study of identical twins' blood T cells. TCRdb re-analysed the 5' RACE reads in MiXCR, keeping a single row per CDR3 protein. Of 400,000 or so distinct CDR3 sequences listed, roughly 30% were seen once; the top ten hold around 5.6%. Sequencing was done on a sample of PBMCs. Receptors originate from a woman between 18 and 49 years old in good health.

The V and J genes are TRBV27 and TRBJ1-5; D remains ambiguous. Looked up from germline, CDR1 is MNHEY and CDR2 is SMNVEV (reference sequence). Trimming took 3 bases from V and 4 from J, leaving 13 bases between them. The CDR3 loop spans 15 amino acids. The CDR3 DNA follows: TGTGCCAGCAGTTTCTCTGCGGGCCAAAATCAGCCCCAGCATTTT. Its protein product is CASSFSAGQNQPQHF.

This clonotype was seen many times. CDR3 loop: CASSLGGVQPQHF. The CDR3 region has the DNA TGTGCCAGCAGCCTCGGGGGCGTTCAGCCCCAGCATTTT. The chain recombines TRBV3-1 with TRBJ1-5; D may be TRBD1 (6 bases). Trimming stripped 4 bases from V and 6 bases from J, with 10 bases between. Germline V gene data show CDR1 as LGHDT and CDR2 as YNNKEL (reference sequence). The CDR3 extends over 13 amino acids. Full variable domain (outside the CDR3, taken from reference TRBV3-1 and TRBJ1-5): DTAVSQTPKYLVTQMGNDKSIKCEQNLGHDTMYWYKQDSKKFLKIMFSYNNKELIINETVPNRFSPKSPDKAHLNLHINSLELGDSAVYFCASSLGGVQPQHFGDGTRLSIL.